This T cell receptor beta chain originates from a study of T cells after yellow fever vaccination. Study-wide findings and caveats: Repertoires obtained by FACS sorting could include abundant clonotypes that entered as contaminants from the bulk population. There was a small share of clonotypes that showed up in both the CD4 and CD8 compartments. Most clones from primary vaccination resurfaced after the booster (96% CD4, around 90% CD8). Peaking on day 5 versus 15, the secondary response was faster but weaker.

The CDR3 contains 14 residues. Germline V gene sequence: CDR1 KGHSH, CDR2 LQKENI. Between the trimmed V and J ends, which lost 0 bases and 4 bases, there was a span of 8 bases. This clonotype was seen a handful of times. Its matching antigen is unknown. One entry per CDR3 protein, called by TCRdb with MiXCR from the 5' RACE reads. Of a few hundred thousand distinct CDR3 sequences in the sample, roughly 5.2% were seen once. The V gene is TRBV18, the J gene TRBJ2-3; D may be TRBD1 (6 bases). This TCR derives from a man aged 18 to 30 who received the YFV17D yellow fever vaccine. The material was CD4+ T cells sorted from PBMCs, obtained on the day of the yellow fever booster vaccination. The CDR3 sequence is CASSPPGGPDTQYF. The CDR3, as DNA: TGTGCCAGCTCACCACCTGGGGGCCCAGATACGCAGTATTTT.